The 16 T cell receptor beta chains below all came from one sample that was sequenced in a study of blood T cell repertoires in COVID-19. Some clones are missing from TCRdb's copy, which holds only in-frame ones; the method was immunoSEQ multiplex PCR. Here the sample spans about 350,000 clones, around 87% being singletons. Sample: PBMCs or T cells enriched from blood (not recorded which). The receptors shown here come from a woman in her twenties or thirties who had recovered from COVID-19.

This chain connects TRBV21-1 to TRBJ2-7; the table's D gene call, TRBD2, was not cross checked with the DNA. TRBV21-1 is shown as a pseudogene. This CDR3 is 16 amino acids long. CDR3 sequence: CASSPSLAGGFNEQYF. CDR3 in DNA: TGTGCCAGCAGCCCATCCCTAGCGGGGGGTTTCAACGAGCAGTACTTC.

The rearrangement uses TRBV27 and TRBJ2-2; a possible D gene is TRBD2 (5 bases). This CDR3 comprises 18 residues. Trimming removed 2 bases at V and 4 bases at J, with 20 bases between. The germline CDR1 and CDR2 sequences are MNHEY and SMNVEV (reference sequence). The CDR3 loop is CASSLTQTRARRTGELFF. CDR3 bases: TGTGCCAGCAGTTTAACCCAAACTAGGGCTCGGCGCACCGGGGAGCTGTTTTTT.

The V and J genes are TRBV21-1 and TRBJ2-3; TRBD2 is taken as the D call from the table, unchecked against the DNA. TRBV21-1 is classified as a pseudogene. The CDR3 contains 19 residues. The CDR3 nucleotides are TGTGCCAGCAGCAAAGCGTGGGCCGGACTAGTTGACAGCACAGATACGCAGTATTTT. Its protein is CASSKAWAGLVDSTDTQYF.

The chain is built from TRBV5-1 and TRBJ2-3; 13 positions match TRBD2. With 7 bases clipped from V and 3 bases from J, the junction kept 5 bases outside the gene matches. This CDR3 is 15 amino acids long. Germline V gene sequence: CDR1 SGHRS, CDR2 YFSETQ. In DNA, the CDR3 is TGCGCCAGCGGGACTAGCGGGGCCGGGACAGATACGCAGTATTTT. Its translation: CASGTSGAGTDTQYF.

This rearrangement joins TRBV6-6 to TRBJ1-2; TRBD1 is a possible D gene (5 bases). The V gene lost 2 bases and the J gene lost 2 bases, with 15 bases spanning the gap. Germline-derived CDR1 and CDR2 are MNHNY and SVGAGI (reference sequence). This CDR3 contains 16 residues. The CDR3 spells CASSYGSQGRNYGYTF. As DNA, the CDR3 is TGTGCCAGCAGTTACGGGTCTCAGGGTAGAAACTATGGCTACACCTTC.

The rearrangement links TRBV14 to TRBJ1-6, with D uncertain. The CDR3 is made up of 14 amino acids. Germline CDR1 and CDR2: SGHDN and FVKESK. Deletions cut 4 bases from V and 9 bases from J, with 13 bases between. The chain's CDR3 is CASSRETGASPLHF. CDR3 in DNA: TGTGCCAGCAGCCGGGAGACGGGAGCTTCACCCCTCCACTTT.

The chain carries TRBV7-6 and TRBJ2-1, with TRBD1 matching over 10 bases. This CDR3 has 16 amino acids. CDR1 is SGHVS and CDR2 is FNYEAQ in the germline V gene. V was clipped by 5 bases and J by 1 base; unmatched bases: 5. CDR3 DNA sequence: TGTGCCAGCAGCCCTTGGACAGGGGGGTCCTACAATGAGCAGTTCTTC. Translated, it gives CASSPWTGGSYNEQFF.

CDR3 sequence: CASGRGPYNYGYTF. In DNA, the CDR3 is TGTGCCAGCGGCAGGGGACCTTATAACTATGGCTACACCTTC. The chain carries TRBV6-5 and TRBJ1-2; possibly TRBD1 for D (6 bases). The CDR3 runs 14 residues. Germline lookup yields CDR1 MNHEY and CDR2 SVGAGI. V lost 8 bases and J 1 base, leaving 14 bases between the germline ends.

V usage is TRBV4-1 and J usage is TRBJ1-5; no clear D. Trimming stripped 1 base from V and 5 bases from J, with 15 bases between. The CDR3 loop spans 16 amino acids. The V gene's germline CDR1 is MGHRA and CDR2 YSYEKL. The CDR3 is CASSQGRARGHQPQHF. The CDR3 coding sequence is TGCGCCAGCAGCCAAGGGAGGGCGAGAGGGCATCAGCCCCAGCATTTT.

V gene TRBV5-4 combines with J gene TRBJ1-2; the D gene is possibly TRBD1 (5 bases). Germline CDR1 SGHNT, CDR2 YYREEE (reference sequence). V lost 3 bases and J 7 bases, leaving 13 bases between the germline ends. This CDR3 region has 13 residues. The chain's CDR3 is CASSSLGGSGYTF. As DNA, the CDR3 is TGTGCCAGCAGCTCCCTGGGGGGGTCTGGCTACACCTTC.

CDR3 in amino acids: CASSSGQDNEQFF. The DNA of the CDR3 is TGTGCCAGCAGCTCGGGACAGGACAATGAGCAGTTCTTC. The chain employs TRBV7-9 and TRBJ2-1, with 8 bases matching TRBD1. Germline V gene lookup returns CDR1 SEHNR and CDR2 FQNEAQ (reference sequence). The V segment lost 4 bases and the J segment 5 bases; nucleotides outside the gene matches: 1. The length of the CDR3 is 13 residues.

The V call is TRBV5-1, the J call TRBJ1-4; weak D call: TRBD1 (6 bases). This CDR3 is 15 amino acids long. In germline, CDR1 is SGHRS, CDR2 YFSETQ. Deletions cut 1 base from V and 7 bases from J, with 14 bases between. The CDR3 loop reads CASSLTSQGSEKLFF. DNA of the CDR3: TGCGCCAGCAGCTTGACCTCGCAGGGGAGTGAAAAACTGTTTTTT.

The V gene is TRBV1, the J gene TRBJ2-1; the listed D gene, TRBD2, was not tested against the DNA. TRBV1 is reported as a pseudogene. The CDR3 sequence is 14 residues long. The DNA of the CDR3 is TGCACCAGTTTAGCGGGGGGGCCAAACAATGAGCAGTTCTTC. Translating gives CTSLAGGPNNEQFF.

The chain uses TRBV19 and TRBJ1-5; 8 bases match TRBD1. Germline assignment: CDR1 LNHDA and CDR2 SQIVND (reference sequence). V dropped 5 bases and J dropped 2; count of bases not matched to a gene: 5. The CDR3 has 15 amino acids. DNA of the CDR3: TGTGCCAGTAGTTCGTTGGACAGGGGCAATCAGCCCCAGCATTTT. Translation gives CASSSLDRGNQPQHF.

The gene calls are TRBV15 and TRBJ1-2; D call uncertain. The CDR3 totals 15 residues. V was pared by 0 bases and J by 8 bases, with 16 bases between. Germline assignment: CDR1 LNHNV and CDR2 YYDKDF (reference sequence). CDR3 bases: TGTGCCACCAGCAGAGATTTAGGGCCCGGAGGAGGCTACACCTTC. Its protein product is CATSRDLGPGGGYTF.

The J gene is TRBJ1-1, the V gene TRBV5-4; 7 bases agree with TRBD1. The V and J ends lost 4 bases and 1 base, in that order; junction bases with no gene match: 7. Germline values: CDR1 SGHNT, CDR2 YYREEE (reference sequence). This CDR3 has 15 amino acids. This chain's CDR3 is CASSPGTAKNTEAFF. For the CDR3, the DNA is TGTGCCAGCAGCCCCGGGACAGCGAAGAACACTGAAGCTTTCTTT.